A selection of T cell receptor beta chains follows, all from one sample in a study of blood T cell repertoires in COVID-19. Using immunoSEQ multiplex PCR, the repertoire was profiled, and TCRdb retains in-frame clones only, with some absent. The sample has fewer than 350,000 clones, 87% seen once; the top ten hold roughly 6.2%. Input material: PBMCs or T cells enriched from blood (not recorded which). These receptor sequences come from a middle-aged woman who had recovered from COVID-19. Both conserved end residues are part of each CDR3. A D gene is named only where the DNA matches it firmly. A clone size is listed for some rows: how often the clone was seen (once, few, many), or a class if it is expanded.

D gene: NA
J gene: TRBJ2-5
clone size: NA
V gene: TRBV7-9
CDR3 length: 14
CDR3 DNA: TGTGCCAGCAGCTCGCCCGGGTTATTCGAGACCCAGTACTTC
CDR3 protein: CASSSPGLFETQYF

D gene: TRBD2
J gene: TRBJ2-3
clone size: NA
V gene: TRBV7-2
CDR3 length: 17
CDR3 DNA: TGTGCCAGCAGCATGCCGGGACTAGCGGGAGGAACAGATACGCAGTATTTT
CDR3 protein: CASSMPGLAGGTDTQYF

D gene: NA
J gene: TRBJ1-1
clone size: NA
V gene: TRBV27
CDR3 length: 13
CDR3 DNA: TGTGCCAGCAGTAAGAGGGAGGGCACTGAAGCTTTCTTT
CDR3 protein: CASSKREGTEAFF

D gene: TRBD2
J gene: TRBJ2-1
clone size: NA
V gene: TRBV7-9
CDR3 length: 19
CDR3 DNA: TGTGCCAGCAGCTTAGAGTGGGCTAGCGGGTCAACAAGGTACAATGAGCAGTTCTTC
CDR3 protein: CASSLEWASGSTRYNEQFF

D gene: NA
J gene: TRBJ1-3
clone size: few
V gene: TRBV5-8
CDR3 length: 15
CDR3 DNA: TGTGCCAGCAGCTTGCCAAGGAGCTCTGGAAACACCATATATTTT
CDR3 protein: CASSLPRSSGNTIYF

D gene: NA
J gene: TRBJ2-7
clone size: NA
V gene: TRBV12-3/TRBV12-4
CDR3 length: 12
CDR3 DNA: TGTGCCAGCAGGACGGAGGGCCGCGAGCAGTACTTC
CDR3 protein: CASRTEGREQYF

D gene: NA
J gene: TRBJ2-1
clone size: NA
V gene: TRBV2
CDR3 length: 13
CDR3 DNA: TGTGCCAGCAGTGTAGGGCAGGGCGATGAGCAGTTCTTC
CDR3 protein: CASSVGQGDEQFF

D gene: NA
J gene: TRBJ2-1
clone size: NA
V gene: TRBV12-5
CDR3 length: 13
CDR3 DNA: TGTGCTAGTGGTGCCGATCTAGCACGGGAGCAGTTCTTC
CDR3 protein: CASGADLAREQFF

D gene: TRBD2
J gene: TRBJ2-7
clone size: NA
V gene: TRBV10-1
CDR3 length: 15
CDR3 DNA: TGCGCCAGCAGTGAGTCTTTAGCGGGAGACTACGAGCAGTACTTC
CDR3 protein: CASSESLAGDYEQYF

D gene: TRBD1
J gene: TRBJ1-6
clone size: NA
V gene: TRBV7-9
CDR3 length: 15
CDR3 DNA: TGTGCCAGCAGCTTAGATGGGACAGGGGTTTCACCCCTCCACTTT
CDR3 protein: CASSLDGTGVSPLHF

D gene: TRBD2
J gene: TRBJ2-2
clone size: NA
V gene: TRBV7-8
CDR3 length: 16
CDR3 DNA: TGTGCCAGCAGCCGAGCTAGCGGATCGAACACCGGGGAGCTGTTTTTT
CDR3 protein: CASSRASGSNTGELFF

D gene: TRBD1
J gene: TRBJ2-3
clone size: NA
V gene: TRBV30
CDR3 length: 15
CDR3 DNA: TGTGCCTGTCATCCGGGACAGGGGGACACAGATACGCAGTATTTT
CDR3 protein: CACHPGQGDTDTQYF

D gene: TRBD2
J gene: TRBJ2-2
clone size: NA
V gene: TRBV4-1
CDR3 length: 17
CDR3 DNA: TGCGCCAGCAGCCCAGGTGGGCTAGCGGAAAACACCGGGGAGCTGTTTTTT
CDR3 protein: CASSPGGLAENTGELFF

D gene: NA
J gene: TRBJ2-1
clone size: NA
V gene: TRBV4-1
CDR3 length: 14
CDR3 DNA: TGCGCCAGCAGCCGCGGGCCACGAAACAATGAGCAGTTCTTC
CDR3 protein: CASSRGPRNNEQFF